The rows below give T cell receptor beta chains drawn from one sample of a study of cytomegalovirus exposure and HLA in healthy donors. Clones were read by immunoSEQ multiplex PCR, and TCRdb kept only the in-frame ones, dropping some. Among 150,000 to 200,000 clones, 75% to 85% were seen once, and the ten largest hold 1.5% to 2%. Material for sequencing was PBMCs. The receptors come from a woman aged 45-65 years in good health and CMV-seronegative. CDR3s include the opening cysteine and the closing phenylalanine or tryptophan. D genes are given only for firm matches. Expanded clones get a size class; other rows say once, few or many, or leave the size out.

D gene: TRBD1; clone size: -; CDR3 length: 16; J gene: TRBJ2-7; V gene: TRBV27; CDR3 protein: CASSTLPGQGRHEQYF; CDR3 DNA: TGTGCCAGCAGTACGCTTCCGGGACAGGGGCGCCACGAGCAGTACTTC
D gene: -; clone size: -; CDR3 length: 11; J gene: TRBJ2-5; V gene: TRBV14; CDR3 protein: CASSPGETQYF; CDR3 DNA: TGTGCCAGCAGCCCCGGTGAGACCCAGTACTTC
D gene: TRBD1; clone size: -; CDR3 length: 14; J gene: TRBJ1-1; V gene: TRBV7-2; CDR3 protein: CASSGRTGVHEAFF; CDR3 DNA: TGTGCCAGCAGCGGACGGACAGGGGTTCATGAAGCTTTCTTT
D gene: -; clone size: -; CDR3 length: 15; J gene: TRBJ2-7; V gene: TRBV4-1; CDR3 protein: CASQRDPGESYEQYF; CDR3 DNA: TGCGCCAGCCAAAGAGACCCGGGGGAGTCCTACGAGCAGTACTTC
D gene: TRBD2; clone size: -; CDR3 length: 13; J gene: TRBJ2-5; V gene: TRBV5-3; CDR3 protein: CARSCGGQETQYF; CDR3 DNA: TGTGCCAGAAGCTGCGGGGGCCAAGAGACCCAGTACTTC
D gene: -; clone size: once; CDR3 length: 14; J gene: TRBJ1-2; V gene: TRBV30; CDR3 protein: CAWSGMQRNYGYTF; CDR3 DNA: TGTGCCTGGAGTGGGATGCAGCGTAACTATGGCTACACCTTC
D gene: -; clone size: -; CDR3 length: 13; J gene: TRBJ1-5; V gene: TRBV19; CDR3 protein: CASSMERAQPQHF; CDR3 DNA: TGTGCCAGTAGTATGGAGCGGGCTCAGCCCCAGCATTTT
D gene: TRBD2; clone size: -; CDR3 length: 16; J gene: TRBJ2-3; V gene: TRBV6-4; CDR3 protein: CASSDHSGGDTDTQYF; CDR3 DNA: TGTGCCAGCAGTGACCACAGCGGGGGGGACACAGATACGCAGTATTTT
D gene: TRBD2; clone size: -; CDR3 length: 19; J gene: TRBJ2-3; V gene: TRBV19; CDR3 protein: CASSIKASGSATSTDTQYF; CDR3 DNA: TGTGCCAGTAGTATAAAGGCTAGCGGGAGCGCCACTAGCACAGATACGCAGTATTTT
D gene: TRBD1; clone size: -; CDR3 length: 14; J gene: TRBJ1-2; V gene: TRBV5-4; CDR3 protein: CASSAGQGTYGYTF; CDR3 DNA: TGTGCCAGCAGCGCTGGACAGGGGACCTATGGCTACACCTTC
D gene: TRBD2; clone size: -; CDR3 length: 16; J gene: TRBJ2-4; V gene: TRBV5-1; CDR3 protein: CASSGSGGLAKNIQYF; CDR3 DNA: TGCGCCAGCAGCGGTAGCGGGGGACTAGCCAAAAACATTCAGTACTTC
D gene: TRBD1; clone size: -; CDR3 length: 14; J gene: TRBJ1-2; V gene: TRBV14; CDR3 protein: CASSLQGLDYGYTF; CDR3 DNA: TGTGCCAGCAGCCTACAGGGGTTGGACTATGGCTACACCTTC
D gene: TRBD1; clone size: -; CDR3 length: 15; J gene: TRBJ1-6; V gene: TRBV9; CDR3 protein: CASSAGGTGNSPLHF; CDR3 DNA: TGTGCCAGCAGCGCCGGGGGGACAGGGAATTCACCCCTCCACTTT
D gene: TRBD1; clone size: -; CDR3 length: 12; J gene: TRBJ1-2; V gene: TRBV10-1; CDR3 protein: CATRDRGYGYTF; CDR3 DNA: TGCGCCACCAGGGACAGGGGCTATGGCTACACCTTC
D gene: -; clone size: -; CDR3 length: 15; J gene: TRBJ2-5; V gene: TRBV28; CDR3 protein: CASSYTDRYQETQYF; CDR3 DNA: TGTGCCAGCAGTTACACTGACAGATACCAAGAGACCCAGTACTTC
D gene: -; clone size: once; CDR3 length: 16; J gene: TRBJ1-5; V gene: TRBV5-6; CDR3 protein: CASSGGGGRINQPQHF; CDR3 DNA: TGTGCCAGCAGCGGGGGGGGCGGAAGGATCAATCAGCCCCAGCATTTT
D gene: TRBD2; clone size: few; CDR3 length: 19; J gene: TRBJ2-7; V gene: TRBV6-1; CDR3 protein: CASSARTSGARGSSYEQYF; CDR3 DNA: TGTGCCAGCAGTGCCAGGACTAGCGGGGCACGAGGGAGCTCCTACGAGCAGTACTTC
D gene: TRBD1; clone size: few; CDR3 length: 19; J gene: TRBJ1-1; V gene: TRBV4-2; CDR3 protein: CASSLSFTTGVGLNTEAFF; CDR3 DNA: TGTGCCAGCAGCCTAAGCTTTACTACAGGGGTAGGATTGAACACTGAAGCTTTCTTT
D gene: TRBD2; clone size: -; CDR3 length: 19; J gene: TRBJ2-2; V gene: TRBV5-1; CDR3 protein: CASSSRGSSGGLNTGELFF; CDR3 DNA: TGCGCCAGCAGCTCCCGGGGTTCTAGCGGGGGGCTGAACACCGGGGAGCTGTTTTTT
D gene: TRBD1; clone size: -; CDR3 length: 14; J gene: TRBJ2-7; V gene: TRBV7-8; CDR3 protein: CASSHGDRTYEQYF; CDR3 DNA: TGTGCCAGCAGCCATGGGGACAGGACTTACGAGCAGTACTTC
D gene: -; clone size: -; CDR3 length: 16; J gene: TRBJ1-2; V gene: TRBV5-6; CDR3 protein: CASSPKGAGDDYGYTF; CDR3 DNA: TGTGCCAGCAGCCCAAAGGGAGCAGGGGACGACTATGGCTACACCTTC
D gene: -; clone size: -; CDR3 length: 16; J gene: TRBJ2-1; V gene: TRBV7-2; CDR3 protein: CASSLPSWDFRAEQFF; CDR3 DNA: TGTGCCAGCAGCTTACCTTCCTGGGACTTCCGGGCTGAGCAGTTCTTC
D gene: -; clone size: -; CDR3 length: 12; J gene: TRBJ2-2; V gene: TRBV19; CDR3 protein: CASSSGFGELFF; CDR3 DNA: TGTGCCAGTAGTAGTGGCTTCGGGGAGCTGTTTTTT
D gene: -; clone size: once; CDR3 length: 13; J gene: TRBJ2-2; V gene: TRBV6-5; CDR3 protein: CATWDTNTGELFF; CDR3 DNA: TGTGCCACCTGGGACACCAACACCGGGGAGCTGTTTTTT
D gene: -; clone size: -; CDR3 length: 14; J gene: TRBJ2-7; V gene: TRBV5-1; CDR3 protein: CASSLGRDRYEQYF; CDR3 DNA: TGCGCCAGCAGCTTGGGGAGGGACCGCTACGAGCAGTACTTC
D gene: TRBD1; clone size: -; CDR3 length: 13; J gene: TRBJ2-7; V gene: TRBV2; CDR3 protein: CASTPDRGYEQYF; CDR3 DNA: TGTGCCAGCACCCCCGACAGGGGCTACGAGCAGTACTTC
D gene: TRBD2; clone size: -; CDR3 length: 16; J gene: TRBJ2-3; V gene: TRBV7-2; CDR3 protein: CASSLTSGRAADTQYF; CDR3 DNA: TGTGCCAGCAGCTTGACTAGCGGGAGGGCCGCAGATACGCAGTATTTT
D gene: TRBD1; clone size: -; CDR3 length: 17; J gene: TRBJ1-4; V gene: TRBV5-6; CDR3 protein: CASSSRTGRNFNEKLFF; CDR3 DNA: TGTGCCAGCAGCTCCAGGACAGGGCGGAACTTTAATGAAAAACTGTTTTTT
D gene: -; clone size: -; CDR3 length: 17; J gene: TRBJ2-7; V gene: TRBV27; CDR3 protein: CASSLTLMGVRRNEQYF; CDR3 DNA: TGTGCCAGCAGTTTAACCCTCATGGGCGTGAGGAGGAACGAGCAGTACTTC
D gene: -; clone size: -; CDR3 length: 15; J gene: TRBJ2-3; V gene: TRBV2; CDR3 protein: CASTPDAGWADTQYF; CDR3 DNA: TGTGCCAGCACTCCGGATGCAGGGTGGGCAGATACGCAGTATTTT
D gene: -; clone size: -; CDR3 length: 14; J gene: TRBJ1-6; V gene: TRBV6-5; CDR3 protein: CASKRDWDNSPLHF; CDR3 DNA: TGTGCCAGCAAAAGGGACTGGGATAATTCACCCCTCCACTTT
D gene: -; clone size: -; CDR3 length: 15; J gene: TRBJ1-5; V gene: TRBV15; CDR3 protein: CATSSGVTGNQPQHF; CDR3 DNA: TGTGCCACCAGCAGTGGGGTGACAGGCAATCAGCCCCAGCATTTT
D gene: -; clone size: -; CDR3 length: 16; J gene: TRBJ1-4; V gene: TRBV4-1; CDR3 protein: CASSQGRRATNEKLFF; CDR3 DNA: TGCGCCAGCAGCCAAGGCAGGAGGGCAACTAATGAAAAACTGTTTTTT
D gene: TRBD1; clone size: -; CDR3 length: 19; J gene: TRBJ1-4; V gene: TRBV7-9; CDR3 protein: CASSPGSTGFVSINEKLFF; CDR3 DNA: TGTGCCAGCAGCCCCGGCTCGACAGGGTTTGTGAGCATAAATGAAAAACTGTTTTTT